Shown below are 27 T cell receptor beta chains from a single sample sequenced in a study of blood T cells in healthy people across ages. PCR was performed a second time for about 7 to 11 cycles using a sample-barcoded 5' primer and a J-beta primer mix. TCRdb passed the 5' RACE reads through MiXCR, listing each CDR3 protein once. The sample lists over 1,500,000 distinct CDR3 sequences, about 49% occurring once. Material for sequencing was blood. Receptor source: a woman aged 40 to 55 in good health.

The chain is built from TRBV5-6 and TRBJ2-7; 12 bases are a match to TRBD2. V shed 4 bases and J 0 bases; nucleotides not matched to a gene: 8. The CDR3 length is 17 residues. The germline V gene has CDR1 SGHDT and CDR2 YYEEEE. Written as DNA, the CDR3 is TGTGCCAGCAGCCCTAGGACTAGCGGGGCCCTCTCCTACGAGCAGTACTTC. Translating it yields CASSPRTSGALSYEQYF.

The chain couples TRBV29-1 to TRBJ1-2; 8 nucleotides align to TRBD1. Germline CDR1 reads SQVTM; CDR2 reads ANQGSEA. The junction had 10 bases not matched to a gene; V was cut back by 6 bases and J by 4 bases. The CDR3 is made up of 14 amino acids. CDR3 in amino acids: CSVDLTGVGYGYTF. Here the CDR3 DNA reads TGCAGCGTAGATTTGACAGGGGTTGGCTATGGCTACACCTTC.

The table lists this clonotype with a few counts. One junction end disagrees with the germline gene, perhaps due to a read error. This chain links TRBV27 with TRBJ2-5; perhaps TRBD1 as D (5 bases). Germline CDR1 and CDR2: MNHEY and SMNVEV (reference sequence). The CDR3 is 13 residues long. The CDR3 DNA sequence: TGTGCCAGCAGTTTCGGACAACAAGGGACCCAGTACTTC. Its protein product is CASSFGQQGTQYF.

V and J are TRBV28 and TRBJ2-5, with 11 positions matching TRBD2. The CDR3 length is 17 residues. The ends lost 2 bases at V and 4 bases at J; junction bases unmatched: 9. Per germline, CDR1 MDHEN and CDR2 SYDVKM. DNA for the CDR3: TGTGCCAGCAGTTTAACTAGCGGGGGAGCTGTGGTAGAGACCCAGTACTTC. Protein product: CASSLTSGGAVVETQYF.

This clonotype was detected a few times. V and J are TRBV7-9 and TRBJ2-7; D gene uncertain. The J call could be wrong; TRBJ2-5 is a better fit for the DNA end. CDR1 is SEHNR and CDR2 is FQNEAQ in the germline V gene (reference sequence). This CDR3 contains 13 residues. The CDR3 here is CASSLNPAKTQYF. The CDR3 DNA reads TGTGCCAGCAGCTTAAACCCCGCCAAGACCCAGTACTTC.

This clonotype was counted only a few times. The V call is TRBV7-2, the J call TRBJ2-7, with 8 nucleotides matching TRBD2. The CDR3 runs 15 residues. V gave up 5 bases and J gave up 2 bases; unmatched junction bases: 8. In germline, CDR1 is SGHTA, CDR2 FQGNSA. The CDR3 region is CASSAHGTSTYEQYF. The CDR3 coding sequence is TGTGCCAGCAGCGCACACGGGACTAGTACCTACGAGCAGTACTTC.

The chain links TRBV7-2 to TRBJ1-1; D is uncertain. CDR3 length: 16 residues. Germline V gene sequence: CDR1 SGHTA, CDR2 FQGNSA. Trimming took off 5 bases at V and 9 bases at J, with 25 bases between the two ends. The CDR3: CASSVERPGPGTQAFF. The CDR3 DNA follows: TGTGCCAGCAGCGTGGAGCGGCCCGGGCCAGGCACCCAAGCTTTCTTT.

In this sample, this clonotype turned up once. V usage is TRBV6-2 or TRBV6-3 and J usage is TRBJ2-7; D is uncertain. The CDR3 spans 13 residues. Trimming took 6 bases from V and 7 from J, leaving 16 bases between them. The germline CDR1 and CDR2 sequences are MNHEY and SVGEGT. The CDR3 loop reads CASSSPIWDEQYF. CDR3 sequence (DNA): TGTGCCAGCAGCAGCCCTATCTGGGATGAGCAGTACTTC.

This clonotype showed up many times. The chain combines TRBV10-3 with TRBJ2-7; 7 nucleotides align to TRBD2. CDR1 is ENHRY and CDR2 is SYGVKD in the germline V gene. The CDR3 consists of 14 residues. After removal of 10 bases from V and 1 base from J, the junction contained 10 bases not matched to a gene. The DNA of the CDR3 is TGTGCCACATGCCCCGGGGGGAGTTCCTACGAGCAGTACTTC. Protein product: CATCPGGSSYEQYF.

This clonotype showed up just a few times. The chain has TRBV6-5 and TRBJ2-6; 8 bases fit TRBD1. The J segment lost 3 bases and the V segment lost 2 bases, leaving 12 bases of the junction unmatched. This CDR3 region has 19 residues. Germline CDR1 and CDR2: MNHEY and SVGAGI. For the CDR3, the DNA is TGTGCCAGCAGTTACATTGGACAGGGAGGCCTTGGTGGGGCCAACGTCCTGACTTTC. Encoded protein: CASSYIGQGGLGGANVLTF.

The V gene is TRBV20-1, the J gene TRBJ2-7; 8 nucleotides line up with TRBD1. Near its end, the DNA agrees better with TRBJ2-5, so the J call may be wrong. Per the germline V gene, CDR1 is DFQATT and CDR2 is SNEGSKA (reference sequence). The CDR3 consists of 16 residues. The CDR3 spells CSARARGRRGGETQYF. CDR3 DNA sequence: TGCAGTGCTAGAGCCAGGGGGCGCCGTGGAGGAGAGACCCAGTACTTC.

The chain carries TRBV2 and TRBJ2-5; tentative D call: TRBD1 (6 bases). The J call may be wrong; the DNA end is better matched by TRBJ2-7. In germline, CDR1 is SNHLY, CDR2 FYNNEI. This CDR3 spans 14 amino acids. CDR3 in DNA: TGTGCCAGCACCCCGGACAGTCTCTACTACGAGCAGTACTTC. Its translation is CASTPDSLYYEQYF.

CDR3 sequence: CATSRSRGESITDTQYF. The CDR3 bases are TGTGCCACCAGCAGATCCAGGGGGGAATCAATCACAGATACGCAGTATTTT. The rearrangement links TRBV15 to TRBJ2-3, with a weak D call TRBD1 (7 bases). V dropped 2 bases and J dropped 2 bases, with 17 bases sitting between them. The CDR3 is 17 amino acids. In germline, CDR1 is LNHNV, CDR2 YYDKDF (reference sequence).

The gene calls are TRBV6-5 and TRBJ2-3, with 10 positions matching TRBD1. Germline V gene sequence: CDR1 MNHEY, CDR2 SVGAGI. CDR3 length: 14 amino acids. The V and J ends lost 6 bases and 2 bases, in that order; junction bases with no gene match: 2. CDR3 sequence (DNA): TGTGCCAGCAGGGGACAGGGGACCACAGATACGCAGTATTTT. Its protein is CASRGQGTTDTQYF.

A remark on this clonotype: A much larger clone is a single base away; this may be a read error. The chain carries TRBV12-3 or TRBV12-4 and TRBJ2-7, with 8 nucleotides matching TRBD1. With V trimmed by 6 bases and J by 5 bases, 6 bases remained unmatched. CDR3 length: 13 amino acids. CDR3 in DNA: TGTGCCAGCAGACACGACAGGGGCGACGAGCAGTACTTC. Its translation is CASRHDRGDEQYF.

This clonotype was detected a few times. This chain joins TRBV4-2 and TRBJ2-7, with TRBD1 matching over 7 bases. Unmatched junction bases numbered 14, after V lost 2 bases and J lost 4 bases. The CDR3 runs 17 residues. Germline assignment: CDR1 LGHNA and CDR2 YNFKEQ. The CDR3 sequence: CASSQSGPPTGDYEQYF. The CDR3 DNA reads TGTGCCAGCAGCCAAAGTGGGCCCCCTACAGGGGATTACGAGCAGTACTTC.

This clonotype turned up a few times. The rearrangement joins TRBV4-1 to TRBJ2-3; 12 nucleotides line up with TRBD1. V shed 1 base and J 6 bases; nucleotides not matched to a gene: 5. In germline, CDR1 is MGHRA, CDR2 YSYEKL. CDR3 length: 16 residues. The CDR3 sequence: CASSQGGQGALDTQYF. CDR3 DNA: TGCGCCAGCAGCCAAGGGGGACAGGGGGCGCTGGATACGCAGTATTTT.

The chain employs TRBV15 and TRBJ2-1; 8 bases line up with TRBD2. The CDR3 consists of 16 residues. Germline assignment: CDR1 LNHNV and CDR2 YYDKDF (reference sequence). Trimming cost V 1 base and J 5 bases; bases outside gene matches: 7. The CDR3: CATSRGKRGRDNEQFF. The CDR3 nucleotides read TGTGCCACCAGCAGAGGGAAGCGGGGGAGAGACAATGAGCAGTTCTTC.

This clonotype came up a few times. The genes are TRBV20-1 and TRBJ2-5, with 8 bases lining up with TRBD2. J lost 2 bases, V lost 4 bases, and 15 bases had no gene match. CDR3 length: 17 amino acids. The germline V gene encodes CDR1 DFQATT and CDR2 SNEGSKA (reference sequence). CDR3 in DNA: TGCAGTGCTACCCTCGCCACGGGAGGGGTTTGGCAAGAGACCCAGTACTTC. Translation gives CSATLATGGVWQETQYF.

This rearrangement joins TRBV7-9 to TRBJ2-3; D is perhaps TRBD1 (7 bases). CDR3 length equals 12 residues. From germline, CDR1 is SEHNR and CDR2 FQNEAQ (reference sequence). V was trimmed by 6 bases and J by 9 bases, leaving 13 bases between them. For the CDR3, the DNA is TGTGCCAGCAGTCCACAGGGGAGGACGCAGTATTTT. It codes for CASSPQGRTQYF.

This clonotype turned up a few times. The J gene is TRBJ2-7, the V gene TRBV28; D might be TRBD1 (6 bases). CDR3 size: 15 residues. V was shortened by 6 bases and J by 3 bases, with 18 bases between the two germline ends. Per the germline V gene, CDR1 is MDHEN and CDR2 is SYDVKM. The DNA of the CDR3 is TGTGCCAGCAGCCACAGGGTTAGGGGTCTCTACGAGCAGTACTTC. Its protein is CASSHRVRGLYEQYF.

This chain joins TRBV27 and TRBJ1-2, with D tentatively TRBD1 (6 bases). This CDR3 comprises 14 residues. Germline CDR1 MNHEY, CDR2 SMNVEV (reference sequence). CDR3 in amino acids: CGVPWDTLAYGYTF. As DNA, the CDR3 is TGTGGGGTCCCTTGGGACACGCTTGCCTATGGCTACACCTTC.

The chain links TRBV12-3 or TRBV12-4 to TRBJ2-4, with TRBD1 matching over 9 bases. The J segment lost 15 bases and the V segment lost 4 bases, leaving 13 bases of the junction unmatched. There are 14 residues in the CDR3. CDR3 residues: CASSWDRAPYERYF. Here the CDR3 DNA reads TGTGCCAGCAGTTGGGACAGGGCTCCCTACGAGCGGTACTTC.

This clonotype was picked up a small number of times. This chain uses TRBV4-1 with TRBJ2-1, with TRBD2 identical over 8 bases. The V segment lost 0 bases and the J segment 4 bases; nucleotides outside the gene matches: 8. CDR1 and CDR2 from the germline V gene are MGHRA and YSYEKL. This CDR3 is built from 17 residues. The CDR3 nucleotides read TGCGCCAGCAGCCAAGATTGGCGGGGGGCGTTGTACAATGAGCAGTTCTTC. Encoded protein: CASSQDWRGALYNEQFF.

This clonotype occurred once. DNA for the CDR3: TGTGCCAGCAGCGTAGTAACGGGTGGGGTAGGAGCAGATACGCAGTATTTT. Residues: CASSVVTGGVGADTQYF. The V gene is TRBV9, the J gene TRBJ2-3; D uncertain. V dropped 0 bases and J dropped 4 bases, with 18 bases sitting between them. Per germline, CDR1 SGDLS and CDR2 YYNGEE. The CDR3 extends over 17 amino acids.

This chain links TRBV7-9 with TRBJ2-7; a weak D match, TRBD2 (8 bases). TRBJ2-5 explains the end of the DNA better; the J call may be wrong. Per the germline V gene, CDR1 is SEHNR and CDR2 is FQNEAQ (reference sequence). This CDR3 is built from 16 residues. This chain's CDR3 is CASSPLTSEGAETQYF. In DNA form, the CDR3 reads TGTGCCAGCAGCCCACTGACTAGCGAGGGGGCAGAGACCCAGTACTTC.

The CDR3 is CASSRRGDGAEQYF. The CDR3 nucleotides are TGCGCCAGCAGCCGGCGGGGGGACGGGGCCGAGCAGTACTTC. This chain links TRBV5-1 with TRBJ2-7; 8 bases align to TRBD2. The CDR3 is 14 residues long. Per germline, CDR1 SGHRS and CDR2 YFSETQ. With 4 bases clipped from V and 6 bases from J, the junction kept 9 bases outside the gene matches. Complete variable domain (other parts from reference TRBV5-1 and TRBJ2-7): KAGVTQTPRYLIKTRGQQVTLSCSPISGHRSVSWYQQTPGQGLQFLFEYFSETQRNKGNFPGRFSGRQFSNSRSEMNVSTLELGDSALYLCASSRRGDGAEQYFGPGTRLTVT.